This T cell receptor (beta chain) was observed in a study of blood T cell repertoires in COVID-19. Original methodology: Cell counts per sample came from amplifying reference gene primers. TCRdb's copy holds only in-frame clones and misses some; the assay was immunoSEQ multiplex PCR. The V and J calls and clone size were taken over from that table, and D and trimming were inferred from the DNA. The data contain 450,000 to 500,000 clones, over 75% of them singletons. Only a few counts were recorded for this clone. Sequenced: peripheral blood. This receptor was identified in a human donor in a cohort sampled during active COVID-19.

The CDR3 spells CASSKAERDVDEQFF. DNA for the CDR3: TGTGCCAGCAGCAAAGCCGAGCGGGATGTTGATGAGCAGTTCTTC. The rearrangement uses TRBV21-1 and TRBJ2-1; the DNA was not compared with TRBD2, the D call given in the table. TRBV21-1 is reported as a pseudogene. This CDR3 has 15 residues.